This entry concerns a single T cell receptor (beta chain). Per the germline V gene, CDR1 is SGHTA and CDR2 is FQGNSA. V was pared by 6 bases and J by 2 bases, with 9 bases of the junction left unmatched. CDR3 length: 16 amino acids. The data derive from a study of blood T cell repertoires in COVID-19. Study-wide context: COVID-19 samples collected from the United States, Italy and Spain covered acute and convalescent phases. T cells, B-cell-depleted T cells, or PBMCs supplied cDNA or gDNA.

Generated by immunoSEQ multiplex PCR, the TCRdb table keeps only in-frame clones and is missing some. In the table there are about 160,000 clones, more than 80% of which are singletons. Sequenced material: peripheral blood. The chain employs TRBV7-2 and TRBJ2-5; 10 positions agree with TRBD1. The clonotype originates from a man aged 55 to 70 with acute or convalescent COVID-19. The CDR3 region is CASSSTGQGRQETQYF. The CDR3 nucleotides are TGTGCCAGCAGTAGCACGGGACAGGGGCGTCAAGAGACCCAGTACTTC. Variable domain in full (rest from reference TRBV7-2 and TRBJ2-5): GAGVSQSPSNKVTEKGKDVELRCDPISGHTALYWYRQSLGQGLEFLIYFQGNSAPDKSGLPSDRFSAERTGGSVSTLTIQRTQQEDSAVYLCASSSTGQGRQETQYFGPGTRLLVL.